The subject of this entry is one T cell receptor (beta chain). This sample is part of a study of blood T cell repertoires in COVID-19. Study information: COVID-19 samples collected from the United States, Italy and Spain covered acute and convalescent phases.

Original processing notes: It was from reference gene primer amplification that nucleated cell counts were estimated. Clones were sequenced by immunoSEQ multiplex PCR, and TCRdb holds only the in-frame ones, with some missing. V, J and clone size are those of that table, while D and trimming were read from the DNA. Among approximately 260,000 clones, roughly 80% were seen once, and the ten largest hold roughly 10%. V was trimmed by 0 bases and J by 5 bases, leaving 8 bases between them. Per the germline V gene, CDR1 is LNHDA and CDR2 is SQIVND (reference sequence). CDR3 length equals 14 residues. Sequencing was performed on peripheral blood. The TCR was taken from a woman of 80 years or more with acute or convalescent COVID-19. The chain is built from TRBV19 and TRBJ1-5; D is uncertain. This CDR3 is CASSIDRRDQPQHF. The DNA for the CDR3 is TGTGCCAGTAGTATAGATAGGCGGGATCAGCCCCAGCATTTT.